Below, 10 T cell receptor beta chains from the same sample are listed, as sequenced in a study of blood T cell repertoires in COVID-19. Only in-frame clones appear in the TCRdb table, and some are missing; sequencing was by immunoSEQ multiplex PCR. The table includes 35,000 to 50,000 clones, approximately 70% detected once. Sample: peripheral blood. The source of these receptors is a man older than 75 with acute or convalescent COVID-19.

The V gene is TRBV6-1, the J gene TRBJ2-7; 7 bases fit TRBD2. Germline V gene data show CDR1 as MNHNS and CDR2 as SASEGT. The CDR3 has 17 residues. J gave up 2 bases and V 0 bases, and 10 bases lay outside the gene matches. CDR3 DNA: TGTGCCAGCAGTGAAGCGTTGAAGACTGGGACTACCTACGAGCAGTACTTC. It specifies CASSEALKTGTTYEQYF.

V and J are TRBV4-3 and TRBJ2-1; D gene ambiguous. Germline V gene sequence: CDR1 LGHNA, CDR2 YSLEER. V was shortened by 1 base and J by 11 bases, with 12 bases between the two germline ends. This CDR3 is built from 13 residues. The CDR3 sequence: CASSQVLNRKQFF. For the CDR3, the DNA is TGCGCCAGCAGCCAAGTATTGAACAGAAAGCAGTTCTTC.

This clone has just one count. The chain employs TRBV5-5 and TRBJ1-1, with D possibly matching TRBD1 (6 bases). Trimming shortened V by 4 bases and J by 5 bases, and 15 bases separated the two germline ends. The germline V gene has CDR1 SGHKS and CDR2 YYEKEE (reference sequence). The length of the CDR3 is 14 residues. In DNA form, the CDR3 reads TGTGCCAGCAGCCCCCGCGTAGGGGGAACTGAAGCTTTCTTT. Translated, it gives CASSPRVGGTEAFF.

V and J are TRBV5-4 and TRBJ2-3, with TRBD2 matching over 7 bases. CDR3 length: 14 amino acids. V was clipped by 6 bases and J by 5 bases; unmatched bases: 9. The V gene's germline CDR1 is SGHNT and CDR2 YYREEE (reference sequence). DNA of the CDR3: TGTGCCAGCAAAGCGGGACGGCCGGGAGATACGCAGTATTTT. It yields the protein CASKAGRPGDTQYF.

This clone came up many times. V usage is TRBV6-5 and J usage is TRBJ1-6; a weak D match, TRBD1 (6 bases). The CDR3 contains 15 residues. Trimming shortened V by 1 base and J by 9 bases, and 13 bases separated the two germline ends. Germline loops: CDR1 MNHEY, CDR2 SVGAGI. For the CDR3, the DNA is TGTGCCAGCAGTTACTGGCAGGGGATGGGTTCACCCCTCCACTTT. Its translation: CASSYWQGMGSPLHF.

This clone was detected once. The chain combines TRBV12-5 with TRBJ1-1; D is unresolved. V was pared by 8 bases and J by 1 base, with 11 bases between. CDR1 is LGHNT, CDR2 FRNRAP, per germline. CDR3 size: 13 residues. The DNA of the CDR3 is TGTGCTAGTCGGGATAGGGAGAACACTGAAGCTTTCTTT. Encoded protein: CASRDRENTEAFF.

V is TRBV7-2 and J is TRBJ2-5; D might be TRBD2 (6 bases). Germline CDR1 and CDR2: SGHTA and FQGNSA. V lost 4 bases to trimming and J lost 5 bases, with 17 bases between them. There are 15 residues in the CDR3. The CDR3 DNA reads TGTGCCAGCAGCTCCGGGACTCCACGTGGTGAGACCCAGTACTTC. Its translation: CASSSGTPRGETQYF.

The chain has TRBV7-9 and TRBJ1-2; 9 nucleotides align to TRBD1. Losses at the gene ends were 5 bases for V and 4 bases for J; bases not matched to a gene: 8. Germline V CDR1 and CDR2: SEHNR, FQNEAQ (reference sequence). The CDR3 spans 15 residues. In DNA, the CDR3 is TGTGCCAGCAGCCCCGGGACAGGGAGCGCCTATGGCTACACCTTC. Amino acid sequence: CASSPGTGSAYGYTF.

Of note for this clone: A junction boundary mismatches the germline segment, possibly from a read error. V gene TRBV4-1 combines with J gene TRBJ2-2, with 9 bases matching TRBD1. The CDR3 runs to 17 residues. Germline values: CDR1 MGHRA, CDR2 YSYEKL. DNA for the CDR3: TGCGCCAGCAGCCAAGTTCCACAGGGGGCGAAGACCGGGGAGCTGTTTTTT. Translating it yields CASSQVPQGAKTGELFF.

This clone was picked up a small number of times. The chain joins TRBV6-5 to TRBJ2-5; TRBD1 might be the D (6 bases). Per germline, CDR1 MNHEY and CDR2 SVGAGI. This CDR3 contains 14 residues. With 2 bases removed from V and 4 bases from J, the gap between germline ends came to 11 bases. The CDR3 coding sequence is TGTGCCAGCAGTTACGGCAGGGGCCGAGAGACCCAGTACTTC. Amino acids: CASSYGRGRETQYF.